Sequencing of this T cell receptor (beta chain) was carried out in a study of CD4 T cell repertoires and nickel (TCRdb year 2020). This clonotype appeared a few times. What this receptor recognizes is not known. No much larger clonotype is one base removed from it; base qualities were not supplied. From V the trimming removes 7 bases and from J it removes 0 bases, while the gene matches leave 9 bases of the junction unaccounted for. Measured from the cysteine to the phenylalanine, the CDR3 is 16 residues long. Only the CDR3 portion is preserved as DNA: 48 bases, with reading frame beginning at the first base. The library relied on RT-PCR. The sequencer listed for this sample is Illumina MiSeq. Using fastp trimming at Q25 and MiXCR clonotype assembly, TCRdb reanalyzed the public sequencing data and kept in-frame beta chains. When rows share a CDR3 protein, they turn into one entry using the most common DNA and genes. The sample table contains 300 to 400 distinct CDR3 sequences; only one count was recorded for approximately 71% of them. The ten largest clones add up to around 8.2% of the sample.

In this chain, TRBV12-3 or TRBV12-4 is recombined with TRBJ1-5; the junction holds 7 bases that match TRBD1. The sequencing sample was made of CD4+ T cells from blood, not recorded whether cultured. This clonotype was sampled from a human donor in a nickel allergy study, with or without nickel allergy (not recorded which). It is not recorded whether this sample comes from one donor or several. The DNA reads as follows: TGTGCCAGCACCCTCGACAGGGACTATAGCAATCAGCCCCAGCATTTT. Its protein product is CASTLDRDYSNQPQHF.